The 28 T cell receptor beta chains below were found in one sample sequenced in a study of T cell repertoires in cytomegalovirus infection. One entry per CDR3 protein results from TCRdb running MiXCR on the reads. Among 740,000 or so distinct CDR3 sequences listed, 35% were seen once. The specimen was PBMCs. Receptors originate from a human donor in good health (CMV status not recorded). Some clones in this sample may be carry-over from other donors' samples.

About this clonotype: At one of its ends the junction is not consistent with the germline gene, which may arise from a read error. The chain uses TRBV28 and TRBJ1-2; D gene ambiguous. The V gene's germline CDR1 is MDHEN and CDR2 SYDVKM. This CDR3 spans 15 amino acids. The CDR3 is CAGSLGEDWGDGYTF. CDR3 nucleotide sequence: TGTGCCGGCAGTTTAGGTGAGGACTGGGGTGACGGCTACACCTTC.

This chain connects TRBV15 to TRBJ1-1; a possible D gene is TRBD1 (5 bases). The CDR3 has 13 residues. Trimming stripped 4 bases from V and 6 bases from J, with 12 bases between. Germline CDR1 is LNHNV and CDR2 is YYDKDF (reference sequence). Here the CDR3 reads CATSIGGESEAFF. For the CDR3, the DNA is TGTGCCACCAGCATTGGGGGGGAGTCTGAAGCTTTCTTT.

The chain is built from TRBV19 and TRBJ2-5, with D possibly matching TRBD2 (5 bases). CDR3 length: 14 residues. Germline V lookup: CDR1 LNHDA, CDR2 SQIVND (reference sequence). Trimming took 5 bases from V and 0 from J, leaving 10 bases between them. Here the CDR3 reads CASSAAGDQETQYF. The DNA for the CDR3 is TGTGCCAGTAGTGCCGCCGGGGACCAAGAGACCCAGTACTTC. Variable domain in full (rest from reference TRBV19 and TRBJ2-5): DGGITQSPKYLFRKEGQNVTLSCEQNLNHDAMYWYRQDPGQGLRLIYYSQIVNDFQKGDIAEGYSVSREKKESFPLTVTSAQKNPTAFYLCASSAAGDQETQYFGPGTRLLVL.

The V call is TRBV18, the J call TRBJ1-3, with D hard to call. The V end was cut by 2 bases, the J end by 2 bases, with 22 bases between. The CDR3 sequence is 19 residues long. Per germline, CDR1 KGHSH and CDR2 LQKENI. CDR3 amino acids: CASSPLPTGPEKAGNTIYF. The CDR3 nucleotides read TGTGCCAGCTCACCATTACCAACCGGACCCGAGAAGGCTGGAAACACCATATATTTT.

The chain is built from TRBV6-1 and TRBJ2-3, with TRBD2 matching over 10 bases. Germline trimming cut 4 bases from V and 6 bases from J; bases unmatched to any gene: 19. The germline CDR1 and CDR2 sequences are MNHNS and SASEGT. The CDR3 totals 19 residues. CDR3: CASSGGLAGEGGERDTQYF. The CDR3 DNA sequence: TGTGCCAGCAGTGGCGGGCTAGCGGGAGAAGGTGGAGAGCGGGATACGCAGTATTTT.

The chain combines TRBV18 with TRBJ1-1; 9 bases line up with TRBD1. The CDR3 is 19 amino acids. Germline trimming cut 3 bases from V and 5 bases from J; bases unmatched to any gene: 19. Germline assignment: CDR1 KGHSH and CDR2 LQKENI. The DNA for the CDR3 is TGTGCCAGCTCACCGGGACAGGGTGTGAGGAGGAGAAAGGCAACTGAAGCTTTCTTT. Its translation: CASSPGQGVRRRKATEAFF.

Note on this clonotype: This sequence may be a read error, since a much larger clone differs from it by one base. This CDR3 reads CASGLPFGRARNEQFF. The CDR3 DNA sequence: TGTGCCAGCGGCCTACCCTTCGGGAGGGCCCGGAATGAGCAGTTCTTC. This chain links TRBV7-9 with TRBJ2-1; 8 nucleotides align to TRBD2. The CDR3 length is 16 residues. In germline, CDR1 is SEHNR, CDR2 FQNEAQ (reference sequence). J was trimmed by 7 bases and V by 8 bases; bases with no gene match: 16.

This clonotype was seen only a few times. The rearrangement links TRBV2 to TRBJ2-1; 8 nucleotides match TRBD2. The V gene end was trimmed by 4 bases and the J gene end by 1 base; junction bases not matched to a gene: 9. The CDR3 has 17 amino acids. The germline CDR1 and CDR2 sequences are SNHLY and FYNNEI. CDR3 coding DNA: TGTGCCAGCAGTGTACATGGAAGCGGGAGTTCCTACAATGAGCAGTTCTTC. Its protein product is CASSVHGSGSSYNEQFF.

CDR3 DNA: TGTGCCAGCAGCTTGGGGACAGGGGAACCCTACGAGCAGTACTTC. Encoded protein: CASSLGTGEPYEQYF. The chain couples TRBV5-5 to TRBJ2-7, with 9 bases matching TRBD1. Germline assignment: CDR1 SGHKS and CDR2 YYEKEE (reference sequence). The CDR3 totals 15 residues. J was trimmed by 2 bases and V by 0 bases; bases with no gene match: 3.

There are many counts of this clonotype. This chain connects TRBV7-2 to TRBJ1-6, with D possibly TRBD1 on 5 matching bases. The CDR3 covers 17 residues. V was pared by 5 bases and J by 5 bases, with 19 bases between. Per germline, CDR1 SGHTA and CDR2 FQGNSA. Here the CDR3 reads CASSELRGLVNNSPLHF. The DNA for the CDR3 is TGTGCCAGCAGCGAACTTAGGGGATTGGTGAATAATTCACCCCTCCACTTT.

This clonotype was observed a few times. The chain combines TRBV19 with TRBJ2-1; TRBD1 agrees at 11 bases. The CDR3 loop spans 15 amino acids. J was trimmed by 7 bases and V by 5 bases; bases with no gene match: 7. Germline assignment: CDR1 LNHDA and CDR2 SQIVND (reference sequence). In DNA form, the CDR3 reads TGTGCCAGTAGTCCCCGGACAGGGGGCAAGAATGAGCAGTTCTTC. It codes for CASSPRTGGKNEQFF.

This clonotype was seen a handful of times. The chain couples TRBV6-6 to TRBJ2-3, with 9 bases identical to TRBD2. Trimming at V came to 0 bases and at J to 2 bases, leaving 6 bases not matched to a gene. Germline V gene data show CDR1 as MNHNY and CDR2 as SVGAGI (reference sequence). The CDR3 totals 17 residues. This chain's CDR3 is CASSYSGLAGSTDTQYF. In DNA, the CDR3 is TGTGCCAGCAGTTACTCAGGCCTAGCGGGATCCACAGATACGCAGTATTTT.

This sequence joins TRBV28 and TRBJ2-7, with TRBD2 identical over 7 bases. The CDR3 loop spans 15 amino acids. Trimming took 6 bases from V and 2 from J; bases not matched to a gene: 10. Per the germline V gene, CDR1 is MDHEN and CDR2 is SYDVKM. CDR3: CASSPQSGIPYEQYF. The CDR3 nucleotides are TGTGCCAGCAGCCCTCAGAGCGGGATACCCTACGAGCAGTACTTC.

The chain uses TRBV7-8 and TRBJ2-2; the D call may be TRBD1 or TRBD2 (5 bases each). The V end was cut by 4 bases, the J end by 6 bases, with 15 bases between. Germline V gene data show CDR1 as SGHVS and CDR2 as FQNEAQ. The CDR3 is made up of 15 amino acids. Written as DNA, the CDR3 is TGTGCCAGCAGCTACGGCCGGGGCAGCGCCGGGGAGCTGTTTTTT. Encoded protein: CASSYGRGSAGELFF. Using reference TRBV7-8 and TRBJ2-2 for the parts outside the CDR3, the full variable domain is GAGVSQSPRYKVAKRGQDVALRCDPISGHVSLFWYQQALGQGPEFLTYFQNEAQLDKSGLPSDRFFAERPEGSVSTLKIQRTQQEDSAVYLCASSYGRGSAGELFFGEGSRLTVL.

This clonotype was counted at least ten times. The chain carries TRBV7-8 and TRBJ2-7; possible D gene TRBD2, 5 bases. Between the trimmed V and J ends, which lost 4 bases and 1 base, there was a span of 17 bases. Germline assignment: CDR1 SGHVS and CDR2 FQNEAQ. The CDR3 has 16 amino acids. CDR3 nucleotides: TGTGCCAGCAGCTATGGGTCCGCGTTAGCGTCCTACGAGCAGTACTTC. This encodes CASSYGSALASYEQYF.

The sample holds a few counts of this clonotype. The chain couples TRBV5-1 to TRBJ2-1, with TRBD1 identical over 8 bases. Germline values: CDR1 SGHRS, CDR2 YFSETQ. CDR3 length: 15 amino acids. Losses at the gene ends were 3 bases for V and 3 bases for J; bases not matched to a gene: 5. CDR3 in amino acids: CASSSDRAGYNEQFF. CDR3 nucleotides: TGCGCCAGCAGCTCGGACAGGGCTGGCTACAATGAGCAGTTCTTC.

V gene TRBV28 combines with J gene TRBJ2-5; D unresolved. Trimming stripped 5 bases from V and 2 bases from J, with 18 bases between. CDR1 MDHEN and CDR2 SYDVKM come from the germline V gene. This CDR3 region has 16 residues. CDR3: CASSGGLRWGQETQYF. Here the CDR3 DNA reads TGTGCCAGCAGTGGTGGATTAAGGTGGGGACAAGAGACCCAGTACTTC.

The chain has TRBV19 and TRBJ2-7; 7 positions agree with TRBD2. CDR3 length: 17 residues. Germline V gene data show CDR1 as LNHDA and CDR2 as SQIVND (reference sequence). V dropped 8 bases and J dropped 5; count of bases not matched to a gene: 21. The CDR3 DNA reads as TGTGCCAGTTCGCGACAGAAGGTTGGCGGGAGCCCCCACGAGCAGTACTTC. Protein sequence: CASSRQKVGGSPHEQYF.

The chain employs TRBV27 and TRBJ2-1; 9 bases are shared with TRBD1. V dropped 3 bases and J dropped 3; count of bases not matched to a gene: 9. This CDR3 spans 17 amino acids. CDR1 is MNHEY and CDR2 is SMNVEV in the germline V gene (reference sequence). The CDR3 DNA reads TGTGCCAGCAGTTTGATAGGGACAGGGAACTACTACAATGAGCAGTTCTTC. Translating it yields CASSLIGTGNYYNEQFF.

The chain has TRBV11-2 and TRBJ2-2; no reliable D call. Germline assignment: CDR1 SGHAT and CDR2 FQNNGV. V lost 5 bases to trimming and J lost 0 bases, with 16 bases between them. The CDR3 loop spans 17 amino acids. The CDR3 DNA reads TGTGCCAGCAGCCACCCTATTCAGGCTCCGAACACCGGGGAGCTGTTTTTT. Translation: CASSHPIQAPNTGELFF.

This clonotype occurred a few times. This chain links TRBV18 with TRBJ1-3; TRBD1 aligns across 10 bases. V lost 3 bases and J lost 0; bases outside the gene matches: 2. CDR3 length: 16 amino acids. CDR1 and CDR2 from the germline V gene are KGHSH and LQKENI. In nucleotides, the CDR3 is TGTGCCAGCTCACCGGGACAGGGGATCTCTGGAAACACCATATATTTT. Translating it yields CASSPGQGISGNTIYF.

This clonotype was seen only once. The CDR3 here is CASSRTVSTNEKLFF. As DNA, the CDR3 is TGCGCCAGCAGCCGGACCGTTTCAACTAATGAAAAACTGTTTTTT. V gene TRBV5-1 combines with J gene TRBJ1-4; D gene uncertain. Germline values: CDR1 SGHRS, CDR2 YFSETQ. This CDR3 spans 15 amino acids. V was clipped by 4 bases and J by 0 bases, with 10 bases between them. The whole variable domain, remainder taken from reference TRBV5-1 and TRBJ1-4, is KAGVTQTPRYLIKTRGQQVTLSCSPISGHRSVSWYQQTPGQGLQFLFEYFSETQRNKGNFPGRFSGRQFSNSRSEMNVSTLELGDSALYLCASSRTVSTNEKLFFGSGTQLSVL.

This clonotype is a singleton in its sample. The chain carries TRBV20-1 and TRBJ1-2, with a weak D call TRBD1 (5 bases). The CDR3 totals 14 residues. With 2 bases removed from V and 7 bases from J, the gap between germline ends came to 17 bases. Germline lookup yields CDR1 DFQATT and CDR2 SNEGSKA (reference sequence). The CDR3 DNA reads as TGCAGTGCTAGACCTAAGGACAATCCGGTTGGCTACACCTTC. Translating it yields CSARPKDNPVGYTF.

The table lists this clonotype with a few counts. V is TRBV7-8 and J is TRBJ1-1; D is undetermined. The germline V and J ends were trimmed by 2 bases and 4 bases, with 14 bases remaining between them. Germline CDR1 reads SGHVS; CDR2 reads FQNEAQ. This CDR3 has 15 residues. The CDR3 DNA sequence: TGTGCCAGCAGCTTATCTCCAGGATCTAGCACTGAAGCTTTCTTT. This sequence encodes CASSLSPGSSTEAFF.

This clonotype was observed a few times. This rearrangement joins TRBV7-9 to TRBJ1-2; TRBD1 agrees at 9 bases. Per germline, CDR1 SEHNR and CDR2 FQNEAQ (reference sequence). The CDR3 sequence is 14 residues long. With 5 bases clipped from V and 5 bases from J, the junction kept 6 bases outside the gene matches. The CDR3 nucleotides are TGTGCCAGCAGCCCGGGAGGGACAGGGTATGGCTACACCTTC. It translates to CASSPGGTGYGYTF.

In its sample, this clonotype was seen a few times. This chain joins TRBV3-1 and TRBJ1-2; a weak D match, TRBD1 (5 bases). Germline CDR1 LGHDT, CDR2 YNNKEL (reference sequence). The V end was cut by 2 bases, the J end by 7 bases, with 14 bases between. This CDR3 has 14 amino acids. This CDR3 is CASSQREGIVGYTF. The CDR3 bases are TGTGCCAGCAGCCAAAGGGAGGGGATAGTTGGCTACACCTTC.

This clonotype was found many times. The gene calls are TRBV7-2 and TRBJ1-6, with a weak D call TRBD1 (6 bases). Germline V gene sequence: CDR1 SGHTA, CDR2 FQGNSA. The CDR3 covers 13 residues. The ends were cut back, 6 bases at V and 8 bases at J, with 11 bases in the middle. CDR3 amino acids: CASRGQPYSPLHF. The CDR3 nucleotides read TGTGCCAGCAGAGGACAGCCCTATTCACCCCTCCACTTT.

This clonotype has only a few counts. The rearrangement links TRBV20-1 to TRBJ1-1; a weak D match, TRBD1 (5 bases). With 3 bases removed from V and 5 bases from J, the gap between germline ends came to 13 bases. From germline, CDR1 is DFQATT and CDR2 SNEGSKA (reference sequence). The CDR3 covers 13 residues. This CDR3 reads CSASLGVETEAFF. The DNA of the CDR3 is TGCAGTGCTAGTCTGGGGGTCGAGACTGAAGCTTTCTTT.